These T cell receptor beta chains were read from a single sample in a study of a mutant IDH1 vaccine in newly diagnosed glioma. Some clones are missing from TCRdb's copy, which holds only in-frame ones; the method was immunoSEQ multiplex PCR. The sample carries 65,000 to 70,000 clones, around four fifths recorded once. The sequencing used peripheral blood mononuclear cells (PBMCs), collected from a glioma patient treated with radiotherapy, temozolomide or both. The receptor set was obtained from a young woman with glioma. Some clones in this sample may be carry-over from other donors' samples. Both conserved end residues are part of each CDR3. The order of the fields is V gene, D gene, J gene, clone size, CDR3 DNA, CDR3 protein. The D gene is left open where the match is weak. Expanded clones are given a class, and other clones once, few, many or no size at all.

TRBV5-4,-,TRBJ2-5,-,TGTGCCAGCAGCTCCGGGTCCCTCGGCTTGGAGACCCAGTACTTC,CASSSGSLGLETQYF
TRBV30,TRBD2,TRBJ2-1,-,TGTGCCTGGACCGCTACTAGCGGCCTTTACGTATACAATGAGCAGTTCTTC,CAWTATSGLYVYNEQFF
TRBV7-8,-,TRBJ2-3,-,TGTGCCAGCAGCCGGACAACTAGCACAGATACGCAGTATTTT,CASSRTTSTDTQYF
TRBV5-6,-,TRBJ1-3,-,TGTGCCAGCAGCTTCGGGGGGCCTGGAAACACCATATATTTT,CASSFGGPGNTIYF
TRBV11-2,-,TRBJ1-1,-,TGTGCCAGCAGCTTAGTACCGGGGTTGAACACTGAAGCTTTCTTT,CASSLVPGLNTEAFF
TRBV6-5,-,TRBJ2-7,-,TGTGCCAGCAACGGTCAGGGATTGGTCCACGAGCAGTACTTC,CASNGQGLVHEQYF
TRBV7-9,-,TRBJ2-5,-,TGTGCCAGCAGCGGGGACGGGGAGACCCAGTACTTC,CASSGDGETQYF
TRBV7-6,-,TRBJ2-7,-,TGTGCCAGCAGCCTTTGGACTGGTTACGAGCAGTACTTC,CASSLWTGYEQYF
TRBV29-1,-,TRBJ2-5,-,TGCAGCGTCCGACATAGCCAAGAGACCCAGTACTTC,CSVRHSQETQYF
TRBV30,TRBD2,TRBJ2-1,-,TGTGCCTGGAGGCTAGCGGCTTGGCAGTTCTTC,CAWRLAAWQFF
TRBV6-1,TRBD2,TRBJ2-7,-,TGTGCCAGCAGTAAAGCGGGAAACTCCTACGAGCAGTACTTC,CASSKAGNSYEQYF
TRBV7-2,-,TRBJ1-5,-,TGTGCCAGCAGCTTAGTGGGCAGGGGTCGCAATCAGCCCCAGCATTTT,CASSLVGRGRNQPQHF
TRBV4-1,TRBD2,TRBJ2-7,-,TGCGCCAGCAGCCCTCGGACTAGCGGGAGGTTAGGGGCCTCCTACGAGCAGTACTTC,CASSPRTSGRLGASYEQYF
TRBV19,-,TRBJ2-2,-,TGTGCCAGTAGAATGACCGGGGAGCTGTTTTTT,CASRMTGELFF
TRBV5-1,TRBD1,TRBJ2-3,-,TGCGCCAGCAGCACGACAGGGTTGGGGCACATCGATACGCAGTATTTT,CASSTTGLGHIDTQYF
TRBV14,TRBD2,TRBJ2-5,-,TGTGCCAGCAGCCCCCGACTAGCGGGAGGGGAGACCCAGTACTTC,CASSPRLAGGETQYF
TRBV18,-,TRBJ1-4,few,TGTGCCAGCTCACCGGGGGGGCTGTCCTCGAAACTGTTTTTT,CASSPGGLSSKLFF
TRBV5-1,-,TRBJ2-3,once,TGCGCCAGCAGCTTGGGGGTTAGCACAGATACGCAGTATTTT,CASSLGVSTDTQYF
TRBV6-1,-,TRBJ1-5,few,TGTGCCAGCAGGAATGTGTGGAATAGCAATCAGCCCCAGCATTTT,CASRNVWNSNQPQHF
TRBV5-6,-,TRBJ2-1,once,TGTGCCAGCAGCTTGGGGACGGTCTCCTACAATGAGCAGTTCTTC,CASSLGTVSYNEQFF
TRBV29-1,-,TRBJ1-3,-,TGCAGCGGGGGCAGACGGGGAGGAAACACCATATATTTT,CSGGRRGGNTIYF
TRBV10-3,-,TRBJ1-1,once,TGTGCCACCCTGGACCGACAATTCGCTGAAGCTTTCTTT,CATLDRQFAEAFF
TRBV5-6,-,TRBJ2-7,-,TGTGCCAGCAGCTCCGTGCCTCCAGCTCCTGGCGAGCAGTACTTC,CASSSVPPAPGEQYF
TRBV6-5,-,TRBJ1-1,-,TGTGCCAGCAGTTACCCCCTCGGGGGGGCGAACACTGAAGCTTTCTTT,CASSYPLGGANTEAFF
TRBV6-1,TRBD1,TRBJ1-1,-,TGTGCCAGCAGTGAAGAAGGGACAGGGGGGACTGAAGCTTTCTTT,CASSEEGTGGTEAFF
TRBV9,-,TRBJ2-7,-,TGTGCCAGCAGCCGACTTGGGGGGGCCGCCCACGAGCAGTACTTC,CASSRLGGAAHEQYF
TRBV7-9,-,TRBJ2-7,-,TGTGCCAGCAGCTTACGGGAGTCTGTAGTCGAGCAGTACTTC,CASSLRESVVEQYF
TRBV5-6,TRBD2,TRBJ2-7,-,TGTGCCAGCAGCCTTTTTAGCGGGGGATCCTACGAGCAGTACTTC,CASSLFSGGSYEQYF
TRBV9,-,TRBJ2-7,-,TGTGCCAGCAGCGTAGGGACAGGGACGGGAGGAGCGGGGGAGACCTCCTACGAGCAGTACTTC,CASSVGTGTGGAGETSYEQYF
TRBV5-4,-,TRBJ2-7,-,TGTGCCAGCAGCTTGCAGGGGCAGGGCTCCTACGAGCAGTACTTC,CASSLQGQGSYEQYF
TRBV18,TRBD2,TRBJ2-2,few,TGTGCCAGCTCACCTCGACTAGCGGACACCGGGGAGCTGTTTTTT,CASSPRLADTGELFF
TRBV13,TRBD1,TRBJ2-7,-,TGTGCCAGCAGCAGTGACAGGGACTACGAGCAGTACTTC,CASSSDRDYEQYF
TRBV10-3,-,TRBJ1-5,-,TGTGCCATCAGTGAGTCGTACAGGGTTGGAGGATATAGCAATCAGCCCCAGCATTTT,CAISESYRVGGYSNQPQHF
TRBV13,-,TRBJ2-4,-,TGTGCCAGCAGCTTGAGTCAGGGAAACATTCAGTACTTC,CASSLSQGNIQYF
TRBV30,-,TRBJ2-5,-,TGTGCCTGGAGGGCCTCTTGGGAGACCCAGTACTTC,CAWRASWETQYF
TRBV19,-,TRBJ1-5,-,TGTGCCAGTAGTATCGGGAGAAGTCGCAATCAGCCCCAGCATTTT,CASSIGRSRNQPQHF
TRBV4-1,-,TRBJ1-2,-,TGCGCCAGCAGCACATTACGGTATGGCTACACCTTC,CASSTLRYGYTF
TRBV5-1,-,TRBJ1-6,-,TGCGCCAGCAGCTTGGAAGGAGGCTCCTATAATTCACCCCTCCACTTT,CASSLEGGSYNSPLHF
TRBV6-1,TRBD2,TRBJ2-3,once,TGTGCCAGCCGGACTAGCGGTGGAGATACGCAGTATTTT,CASRTSGGDTQYF
TRBV7-9,TRBD2,TRBJ2-1,-,TGTGCCAGCAGCTCCGGCTGGCGGGAGGGCCTCAACAATGAGCAGTTCTTC,CASSSGWREGLNNEQFF
TRBV11-2,-,TRBJ2-7,-,TGTGCCAGCAGCTTAGTAGTCAGGGGGGGAGGCCGCTACGAGCAGTACTTC,CASSLVVRGGGRYEQYF
TRBV5-4,TRBD1,TRBJ1-4,-,TGTGCCAGCAGCTTGCCCAGGGGGGCTAATGAAAAACTGTTTTTT,CASSLPRGANEKLFF
TRBV2,-,TRBJ1-3,-,TGTGCCAGCAGTGTCCATCCAATTACAGCCTCTGGAAACACCATATATTTT,CASSVHPITASGNTIYF
TRBV2,TRBD2,TRBJ2-7,-,TGTGCCAGCAGCCCCGGGACTAGTATCGAGCAGTACTTC,CASSPGTSIEQYF
TRBV7-6,TRBD1,TRBJ2-3,-,TGTGCCAGCAGCCCACCTACAGGGGGCGGGTCAGATACGCAGTATTTT,CASSPPTGGGSDTQYF
TRBV7-9,TRBD1,TRBJ1-2,-,TGTGCCAGCAGCGACTCCGGGACAGGGTTTGGTGGCTACACCTTC,CASSDSGTGFGGYTF
TRBV5-6,-,TRBJ2-3,-,TGTGCCAGCATCTTGGGCCCCATAGGAGGGGGCACAGATACGCAGTATTTT,CASILGPIGGGTDTQYF
TRBV14,-,TRBJ2-3,-,TGTGCCAGCAGCCCAAGAGGGACAGATACGCAGTATTTT,CASSPRGTDTQYF
TRBV5-6,TRBD1,TRBJ1-4,-,TGTGCCAGCAGCCCGGCCGGGACAGTAAATGAAAAACTGTTTTTT,CASSPAGTVNEKLFF
TRBV30,-,TRBJ1-4,few,TGTGCCTGGAGTGTAAAGGGGCCCGAAAAACTGTTTTTT,CAWSVKGPEKLFF
TRBV2,-,TRBJ2-5,-,TGTGCCAGCAGCCGGGAAGCTGGGGAGACCCAGTACTTC,CASSREAGETQYF
TRBV6-5,TRBD1,TRBJ2-7,-,TGTGCCAGCAGACGGGACAGGGGTTCCTACGAGCAGTACTTC,CASRRDRGSYEQYF
TRBV29-1,-,TRBJ1-2,-,TGCAGCGTTGACGGGGCGGGACTCCAGGCTAACTATGGCTACACCTTC,CSVDGAGLQANYGYTF
TRBV21-1,-,TRBJ2-7,-,TGTGCCAGCAGCTCCGGGACACAGGGTTACGAGCAGTACTTC,CASSSGTQGYEQYF
TRBV6-1,-,TRBJ1-3,-,TGTGCCACCCGGGCGGTTGGAAACACCATATATTTT,CATRAVGNTIYF
TRBV5-4,-,TRBJ2-3,-,TGTGCCAGCAGCTTGGGGGGGGCCACCACAGATACGCAGTATTTT,CASSLGGATTDTQYF
TRBV25-1,-,TRBJ1-1,-,TGTGCCAGCAGTGAATTCGGGGGAAACACTGAAGCTTTCTTT,CASSEFGGNTEAFF
TRBV6-4,TRBD1,TRBJ2-2,-,TGTGCCAGCAGGGTACAGGGGGAAATGGACGGGGAGCTGTTTTTT,CASRVQGEMDGELFF
TRBV9,-,TRBJ1-1,-,TGTGCCAGCAGCGCGGCAGACGGCATGAACACTGAAGCTTTCTTT,CASSAADGMNTEAFF
TRBV29-1,-,TRBJ2-7,-,TGCAGCGTTGGATCGGCTTACGAGCAGTACTTC,CSVGSAYEQYF